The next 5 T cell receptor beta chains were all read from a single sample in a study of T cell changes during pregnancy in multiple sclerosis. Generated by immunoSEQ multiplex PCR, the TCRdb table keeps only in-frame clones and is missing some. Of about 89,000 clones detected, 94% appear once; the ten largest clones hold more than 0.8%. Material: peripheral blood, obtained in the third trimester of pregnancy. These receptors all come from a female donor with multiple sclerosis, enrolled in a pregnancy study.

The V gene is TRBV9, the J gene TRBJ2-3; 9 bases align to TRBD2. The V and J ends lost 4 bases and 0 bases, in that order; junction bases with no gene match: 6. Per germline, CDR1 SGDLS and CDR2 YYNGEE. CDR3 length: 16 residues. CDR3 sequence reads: CASSPRLADSTDTQYF. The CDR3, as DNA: TGTGCCAGCAGCCCCCGACTAGCGGATAGCACAGATACGCAGTATTTT.

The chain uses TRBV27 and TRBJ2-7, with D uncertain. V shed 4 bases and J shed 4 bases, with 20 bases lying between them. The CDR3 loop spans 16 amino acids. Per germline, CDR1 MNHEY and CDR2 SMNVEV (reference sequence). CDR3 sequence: CASSSSRGSPWYEQYF. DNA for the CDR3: TGTGCCAGCAGTTCCTCCCGAGGCAGTCCCTGGTACGAGCAGTACTTC.

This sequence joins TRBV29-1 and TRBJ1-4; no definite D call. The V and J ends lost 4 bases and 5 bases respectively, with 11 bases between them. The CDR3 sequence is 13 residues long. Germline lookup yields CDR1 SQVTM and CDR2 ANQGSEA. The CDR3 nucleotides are TGCAGCGTTGCCAGGAATGAGAATGAAAAACTGTTTTTT. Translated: CSVARNENEKLFF.

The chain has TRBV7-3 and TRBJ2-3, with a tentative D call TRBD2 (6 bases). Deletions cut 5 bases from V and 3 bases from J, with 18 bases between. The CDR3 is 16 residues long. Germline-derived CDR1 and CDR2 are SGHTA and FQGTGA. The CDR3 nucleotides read TGTGCCAGCAGCCCCACAGGTGGCGGAGGGACAGATACGCAGTATTTT. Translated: CASSPTGGGGTDTQYF.

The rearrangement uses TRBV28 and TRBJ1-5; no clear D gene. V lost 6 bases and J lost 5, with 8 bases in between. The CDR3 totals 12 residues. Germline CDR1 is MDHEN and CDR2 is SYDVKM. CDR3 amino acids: CASRARDQPQHF. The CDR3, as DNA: TGTGCCAGCAGAGCGCGTGATCAGCCCCAGCATTTT. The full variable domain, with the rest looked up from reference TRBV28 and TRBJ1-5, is DVKVTQSSRYLVKRTGEKVFLECVQDMDHENMFWYRQDPGLGLRLIYFSYDVKMKEKGDIPEGYSVSREKKERFSLILESASTNQTSMYLCASRARDQPQHFGDGTRLSIL.